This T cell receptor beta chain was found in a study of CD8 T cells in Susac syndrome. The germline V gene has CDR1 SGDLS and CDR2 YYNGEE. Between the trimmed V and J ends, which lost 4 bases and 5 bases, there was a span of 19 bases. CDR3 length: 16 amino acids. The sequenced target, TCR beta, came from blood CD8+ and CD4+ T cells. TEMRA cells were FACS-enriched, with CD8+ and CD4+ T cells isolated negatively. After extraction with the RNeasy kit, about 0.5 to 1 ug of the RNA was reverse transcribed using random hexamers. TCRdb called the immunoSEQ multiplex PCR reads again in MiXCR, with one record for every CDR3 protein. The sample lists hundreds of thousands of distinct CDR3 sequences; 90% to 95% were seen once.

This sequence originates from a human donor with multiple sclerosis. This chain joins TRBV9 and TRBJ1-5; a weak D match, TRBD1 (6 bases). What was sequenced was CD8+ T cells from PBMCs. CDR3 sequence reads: CASSPTAFAGDQPQHF. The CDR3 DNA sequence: TGTGCCAGCAGCCCCACCGCTTTTGCAGGGGATCAGCCCCAGCATTTT.